The 15 T cell receptor beta chains below all came from one sample that was sequenced in a study of PD-L1 blockade in urothelial cancer. This table comes from immunoSEQ multiplex PCR, and its TCRdb copy is limited to in-frame clones, with some not included. This sample has about 35,000 clones, with around 34% found just once. Sequenced material: tumor tissue, taken before atezolizumab (anti-PD-L1) treatment. These receptors all stem from a man in his sixties with urothelial cancer.

The genes are TRBV5-1 and TRBJ2-5; TRBD1 or TRBD2 may be the D gene (5 bases each). V was clipped by 4 bases and J by 5 bases, with 18 bases between them. The CDR3 length is 15 residues. CDR1 and CDR2 from the germline V gene are SGHRS and YFSETQ. CDR3 sequence reads: CASSPGALEGETQYF. The CDR3 bases are TGCGCCAGCAGCCCCGGGGCCCTTGAGGGGGAGACCCAGTACTTC.

CDR3 residues: CASSIQGTEAFF. The DNA of the CDR3 is TGTGCCAGCAGTATACAGGGCACTGAAGCTTTCTTT. The chain has TRBV6-8 and TRBJ1-1; D might be TRBD1 (6 bases). This CDR3 region has 12 residues. Per the germline V gene, CDR1 is MNHGY and CDR2 is SAAAGT. The ends were cut back, 5 bases at V and 4 bases at J, with 8 bases in the middle.

V and J are TRBV5-1 and TRBJ1-2; D may be TRBD1 (6 bases). Trimming stripped 4 bases from V and 8 bases from J, with 21 bases between. Germline lookup yields CDR1 SGHRS and CDR2 YFSETQ. The CDR3 consists of 15 residues. The CDR3: CASSPASRQGSGYTF. CDR3 nucleotide sequence: TGCGCCAGCAGCCCGGCTTCGCGGCAGGGGAGCGGCTACACCTTC. Supplemented by reference TRBV5-1 and TRBJ1-2, the full variable domain reads KAGVTQTPRYLIKTRGQQVTLSCSPISGHRSVSWYQQTPGQGLQFLFEYFSETQRNKGNFPGRFSGRQFSNSRSEMNVSTLELGDSALYLCASSPASRQGSGYTFGSGTRLTVV.

A remark on this clone: The sample contains more than one DNA sequence encoding this CDR3. The genes are TRBV15 and TRBJ2-5; 11 bases match TRBD1. The CDR3 loop spans 14 amino acids. Germline V gene lookup returns CDR1 LNHNV and CDR2 YYDKDF (reference sequence). Trimming cost V 5 bases and J 2 bases; bases outside gene matches: 1. CDR3 DNA sequence: TGTGCCACCAGCCGGGACAGGGGGCAAGAGACCCAGTACTTC. As protein: CATSRDRGQETQYF.

The V and J genes are TRBV18 and TRBJ2-3; 8 bases agree with TRBD1. Germline CDR1 reads KGHSH; CDR2 reads LQKENI. The CDR3 consists of 14 residues. V was pared by 8 bases and J by 2 bases, with 6 bases of the junction left unmatched. Written as DNA, the CDR3 is TGTGCCAGCGAACGGGACAGGAACACAGATACGCAGTATTTT. Translated: CASERDRNTDTQYF.

This clone was found a few times. The rearrangement links TRBV30 to TRBJ2-7, with TRBD1 as a possible D gene (6 bases). Per germline, CDR1 GTSNPN and CDR2 SVGIG (reference sequence). The V end lost 0 bases, the J end lost 3 bases, and 12 bases lay between the germline ends. The CDR3 length is 14 residues. The CDR3: CAWSVGGSGYEQYF. In DNA, the CDR3 is TGTGCCTGGAGTGTAGGGGGTTCGGGCTACGAGCAGTACTTC.

This clone appeared a few times. The CDR3 DNA is TGTGCCAGTAACGGACAGGGGAAAGGCACTGAAGCTTTCTTT. Translating it yields CASNGQGKGTEAFF. The chain employs TRBV19 and TRBJ1-1, with 9 bases aligning to TRBD1. Germline-derived CDR1 and CDR2 are LNHDA and SQIVND (reference sequence). Trimming removed 7 bases from V and 4 bases from J; junction bases left unmatched: 7. The CDR3 loop spans 14 amino acids.

This rearrangement joins TRBV23-1 to TRBJ2-5, with D uncertain. TRBV23-1 is treated as an ORF (open reading frame) with a function not yet certain. This CDR3 contains 13 residues. V was pared by 8 bases and J by 2 bases, with 12 bases between. CDR3 region: CASAPDPQETQYF. Here the CDR3 DNA reads TGCGCCAGCGCCCCGGACCCGCAAGAGACCCAGTACTTC.

This clone came up a few times. The gene calls are TRBV7-7 and TRBJ2-7; 11 bases map to TRBD2. CDR3 length: 16 amino acids. J gave up 5 bases and V 5 bases, and 11 bases lay outside the gene matches. Germline CDR1 reads SSHAT; CDR2 reads FNYEAQ (reference sequence). The DNA of the CDR3 is TGTGCCAGCAGCCCCCTTAGAGGGGGACTAGCGGACGAGCAGTACTTC. It is translated as CASSPLRGGLADEQYF.

This clone has a handful of counts. V gene TRBV30 combines with J gene TRBJ1-2; TRBD1 is a possible D gene (5 bases). This CDR3 comprises 13 residues. V lost 2 bases to trimming and J lost 0 bases, with 7 bases between them. From germline, CDR1 is GTSNPN and CDR2 SVGIG (reference sequence). CDR3 coding DNA: TGTGCCTGGAGTCGAGGGGCTAACTATGGCTACACCTTC. It yields the protein CAWSRGANYGYTF.

This clone was seen a handful of times. This chain connects TRBV11-3 to TRBJ1-5; no clear D gene. Trimming removed 4 bases from V and 4 bases from J, with 11 bases in between. Germline-derived CDR1 and CDR2 are SGHNT and YENEEA. There are 14 residues in the CDR3. Here the CDR3 DNA reads TGTGCCAGCAGCTACGACGGCATGAATCAGCCCCAGCATTTT. It is translated as CASSYDGMNQPQHF. Complete variable domain (other parts from reference TRBV11-3 and TRBJ1-5): EAGVVQSPRYKIIEKKQPVAFWCNPISGHNTLYWYLQNLGQGPELLIRYENEEAVDDSQLPKDRFSAERLKGVDSTLKIQPAELGDSAVYLCASSYDGMNQPQHFGDGTRLSIL.

By share, this clone counts as medium-sized. CDR3 DNA sequence: TGTGCCAGCACGTTACAGGCGAGGACCCAGTACTTC. Encoded protein: CASTLQARTQYF. The V gene is TRBV6-8, the J gene TRBJ2-5; tentative D call: TRBD1 (5 bases). The germline CDR1 and CDR2 sequences are MNHGY and SAAAGT. Trimming shortened V by 7 bases and J by 7 bases, and 13 bases separated the two germline ends. The CDR3 runs to 12 residues.

This clone rates as medium-sized. The genes are TRBV29-1 and TRBJ1-4; 7 positions match TRBD1. Germline V lookup: CDR1 SQVTM, CDR2 ANQGSEA. Unmatched junction bases numbered 6, after V lost 7 bases and J lost 4 bases. The CDR3 sequence is 13 residues long. For the CDR3, the DNA is TGCAGCGCCCTGTACAGGGGTAATGAAAAACTGTTTTTT. It is translated as CSALYRGNEKLFF. The full variable domain, its missing parts supplied by reference TRBV29-1 and TRBJ1-4, is SAVISQKPSRDICQRGTSLTIQCQVDSQVTMMFWYRQQPGQSLTLIATANQGSEATYESGFVIDKFPISRPNLTFSTLTVSNMSPEDSSIYLCSALYRGNEKLFFGSGTQLSVL.

This clone has only a few counts. The chain has TRBV11-3 and TRBJ2-7; 11 nucleotides line up with TRBD2. The trim removed 1 base at V and 4 bases at J, leaving 9 bases unmatched. The CDR3 consists of 17 residues. Germline V gene data show CDR1 as SGHNT and CDR2 as YENEEA. CDR3 sequence (DNA): TGTGCCAGCAGCTTAGTCGGTAGCGGGAGGGCCAGGTACGAGCAGTACTTC. It is translated as CASSLVGSGRARYEQYF.

This clone was observed a few times. The V call is TRBV11-3, the J call TRBJ1-2, with TRBD1 matching over 10 bases. This CDR3 spans 17 amino acids. Germline V gene sequence: CDR1 SGHNT, CDR2 YENEEA. Losses at the gene ends were 5 bases for V and 2 bases for J; bases not matched to a gene: 11. In nucleotides, the CDR3 is TGTGCCAGCAGCAGCGACAGGGGGCCCCTAGCCAACTATGGCTACACCTTC. Its translation: CASSSDRGPLANYGYTF.